This T cell receptor beta chain was recovered during a study of blood T cell repertoires in COVID-19. Study context: Material from acute and convalescent COVID-19 was sourced from the United States, Italy and Spain. The cDNA or gDNA used as material had been derived from T cells, B-cell-depleted T cells, or PBMCs.

This clone was observed a few times. Original data processing: Using reference gene primer amplification, nucleated cell counts were estimated. Libraries were prepared by immunoSEQ multiplex PCR; TCRdb keeps only in-frame clonotypes and omits some of them. From that table come the V and J calls and clone size; the DNA was used to work out D and trimming. The sample has 220,000 or so clones; 80% are singletons. Per the germline V gene, CDR1 is MDHEN and CDR2 is SYDVKM. The V and J ends lost 2 bases and 8 bases respectively, with 21 bases between them. The CDR3 is 16 amino acids. The sequence came from a woman between 70 and 85 years old with acute or convalescent COVID-19. This chain links TRBV28 with TRBJ1-2; D not resolved. Sequencing was carried out using peripheral blood. The CDR3: CASSLLLRHLVGGYTF. The CDR3 DNA reads TGTGCCAGCAGTTTACTTTTGCGACACCTGGTCGGAGGCTACACCTTC.